The 20 T cell receptor beta chains below all came from one sample that was sequenced in a study of cytomegalovirus exposure and HLA in healthy donors (dated 2017 in TCRdb). The library was obtained by the immunoSEQ multiplex PCR assay. For the multiplex PCR, a mixture combining 60 forward primers for TCR Vbeta segments and 13 reverse primers for TCR Jbeta segments was used. As stored in TCRdb, this immuneACCESS dataset retains in-frame rearrangements with V and J assigned. A fraction of the clones does not appear; measured against another copy, unresolved V genes explain less than half of the discrepancy, and the remainder lacks a known reason. Counted in this sample were 100,000 to 150,000 clones; 74% of them appeared once. Around 3.9% of the sample comes from the top ten. The sample was PBMCs. These receptor sequences come from a woman aged 45 to 65 in good health and CMV-seropositive.

The chain combines TRBV18 with TRBJ1-4; 10 positions match TRBD1. Germline CDR1 and CDR2: KGHSH and LQKENI. V trimming: 3 bases; J trimming: 7 bases; junction bases outside the gene matches: 2. The CDR3 runs to 14 residues. The CDR3 spells CASSPGQGSEKLFF. The CDR3 bases are TGTGCCAGCTCACCGGGACAGGGGAGTGAAAAACTGTTTTTT. The full variable domain, rest sourced from reference TRBV18 and TRBJ1-4, is NAGVMQNPRHLVRRRGQEARLRCSPMKGHSHVYWYRQLPEEGLKFMVYLQKENIIDESGMPKERFSAEFPKEGPSILRIQQVVRGDSAAYFCASSPGQGSEKLFFGSGTQLSVL.

This chain uses TRBV28 with TRBJ1-2; possible D gene TRBD1, 6 bases. Germline-derived CDR1 and CDR2 are MDHEN and SYDVKM. Trimming stripped 6 bases from V and 4 bases from J, with 15 bases between. This CDR3 contains 14 residues. The CDR3 sequence is CASSKYVRGYGYTF. The CDR3 DNA reads as TGTGCCAGCAGCAAATATGTCAGGGGCTATGGCTACACCTTC.

The rearrangement joins TRBV7-9 to TRBJ2-1, with D possibly TRBD2 on 5 matching bases. In germline, CDR1 is SEHNR, CDR2 FQNEAQ (reference sequence). With 1 base removed from V and 7 bases from J, the gap between germline ends came to 14 bases. The CDR3 covers 15 residues. CDR3: CASSLELGLGNEQFF. As DNA, the CDR3 is TGTGCCAGCAGCTTAGAACTAGGACTGGGAAATGAGCAGTTCTTC.

The rearrangement uses TRBV6-6 and TRBJ2-3; possibly TRBD1 for D (6 bases). The V end lost 6 bases, the J end lost 0 bases, and 13 bases lay between the germline ends. The CDR3 is 15 amino acids. The V gene's germline CDR1 is MNHNY and CDR2 SVGAGI (reference sequence). CDR3 residues: CASSNRDISTDTQYF. The DNA of the CDR3 is TGTGCCAGCAGCAACCGGGACATTAGCACAGATACGCAGTATTTT.

Only a few counts were recorded for this clone. The rearrangement uses TRBV2 and TRBJ2-5, with 10 bases fitting TRBD2. J gave up 10 bases and V 3 bases, and 8 bases lay outside the gene matches. Germline values: CDR1 SNHLY, CDR2 FYNNEI. There are 14 residues in the CDR3. Here the CDR3 reads CASSEASGGWGQYF. The DNA for the CDR3 is TGTGCCAGCAGTGAGGCTAGCGGGGGTTGGGGCCAGTACTTC.

This clone was seen only a few times. The rearrangement joins TRBV7-9 to TRBJ1-1; D possibly corresponds to TRBD1 (5 bases). V lost 5 bases and J 6 bases, leaving 25 bases between the germline ends. The CDR3 has 17 residues. Germline V gives CDR1 SEHNR, CDR2 FQNEAQ (reference sequence). The CDR3 sequence: CASSVGAIGVGGAEAFF. The CDR3 DNA is TGTGCCAGCAGCGTAGGGGCAATAGGGGTGGGCGGAGCTGAAGCTTTCTTT.

V usage is TRBV5-6 and J usage is TRBJ1-6; D is perhaps TRBD1 (5 bases). The CDR3 loop spans 13 amino acids. Trimming removed 7 bases at V and 7 bases at J, with 12 bases between. Germline V CDR1 and CDR2: SGHDT, YYEEEE. The CDR3 sequence is CASGWGGNSPLHF. The CDR3 DNA is TGTGCCAGCGGTTGGGGGGGAAATTCACCCCTCCACTTT.

V and J are TRBV4-2 and TRBJ2-7; a possible D gene is TRBD1 (5 bases). The V gene lost 5 bases and the J gene lost 2 bases, with 13 bases spanning the gap. The CDR3 contains 14 residues. Looked up from germline, CDR1 is LGHNA and CDR2 is YNFKEQ. CDR3 sequence: CASSSAGLTYEQYF. The CDR3 coding sequence is TGTGCCAGCAGCTCGGCAGGGTTGACCTACGAGCAGTACTTC.

The chain recombines TRBV5-5 with TRBJ1-3; D call uncertain. Trimming pared 4 bases from V and 1 base from J, leaving 12 bases between. Germline V lookup: CDR1 SGHKS, CDR2 YYEKEE (reference sequence). The CDR3 is made up of 15 amino acids. In nucleotides, the CDR3 is TGTGCCAGCAGCCCCGGGGTGACTTCTGGAAACACCATATATTTT. Amino acids: CASSPGVTSGNTIYF.

The V and J genes are TRBV10-3 and TRBJ1-3, with 7 bases that match TRBD1. The trim removed 10 bases at V and 0 bases at J, leaving 3 bases unmatched. Germline CDR1 and CDR2: ENHRY and SYGVKD. CDR3 length equals 13 residues. The CDR3 nucleotides are TGTGCCACCTGGACAGGCTCTGGAAACACCATATATTTT. Its protein product is CATWTGSGNTIYF.

This clone was observed a handful of times. The rearrangement links TRBV9 to TRBJ2-7; 9 bases map to TRBD1. The V segment lost 2 bases and the J segment 3 bases; nucleotides outside the gene matches: 3. This CDR3 comprises 14 residues. In germline, CDR1 is SGDLS, CDR2 YYNGEE. The CDR3 nucleotides are TGTGCCAGCAGCGTGACAGGGGGATACTACGAGCAGTACTTC. Translating it yields CASSVTGGYYEQYF.

The V gene is TRBV4-3, the J gene TRBJ2-3; D possibly corresponds to TRBD2 (5 bases). Trimming removed 0 bases at V and 4 bases at J, with 14 bases between. CDR3 length: 16 residues. The germline gives CDR1 LGHNA, CDR2 YSLEER. CDR3 in amino acids: CASSQDLEGHSDTQYF. CDR3 bases: TGCGCCAGCAGCCAAGATCTCGAGGGCCACTCAGATACGCAGTATTTT.

The chain employs TRBV5-1 and TRBJ1-2, with a weak D call TRBD1 (6 bases). Per germline, CDR1 SGHRS and CDR2 YFSETQ. V was cut by 5 bases and J by 2 bases, with 16 bases left in between. The CDR3 is made up of 15 amino acids. The CDR3 DNA follows: TGCGCCAGCAGACCTCCCTCCACAGGGAACTATGGCTACACCTTC. Translating gives CASRPPSTGNYGYTF.

The CDR3 nucleotides are TGCAGCGTTGAACTTTGGGGCAACTCCTACGAGCAGTACTTC. It is translated as CSVELWGNSYEQYF. This chain connects TRBV29-1 to TRBJ2-7, with D possibly TRBD1 on 5 matching bases. In germline, CDR1 is SQVTM, CDR2 ANQGSEA. The V gene lost 2 bases and the J gene lost 0 bases, with 11 bases spanning the gap. The CDR3 extends over 14 amino acids.

This chain joins TRBV19 and TRBJ2-1, with D maybe TRBD1 (5 bases). This CDR3 region has 15 residues. Germline CDR1 is LNHDA and CDR2 is SQIVND (reference sequence). Trimming removed 7 bases at V and 1 base at J, with 14 bases between. DNA for the CDR3: TGTGCCAGTAAGTCCCTATCAGGGTCCTACAATGAGCAGTTCTTC. Its translation: CASKSLSGSYNEQFF.

This chain connects TRBV2 to TRBJ2-7; the D gene is possibly TRBD2 (6 bases). Between the trimmed V and J ends, which lost 6 bases and 0 bases, there was a span of 12 bases. From germline, CDR1 is SNHLY and CDR2 FYNNEI. This CDR3 contains 14 residues. The CDR3 nucleotides read TGTGCCAGCAGCGTGGACGGGAGCTCCTACGAGCAGTACTTC. Translation: CASSVDGSSYEQYF.

The V and J genes are TRBV10-1 and TRBJ2-3, with D perhaps TRBD1 (6 bases). Germline assignment: CDR1 WNHNN and CDR2 SYGVQD (reference sequence). This CDR3 comprises 14 residues. Trimming shortened V by 2 bases and J by 0 bases, and 6 bases separated the two germline ends. CDR3 sequence (DNA): TGCGCCAGCAGTGAGGGGGGCAGCACAGATACGCAGTATTTT. As protein: CASSEGGSTDTQYF.

V is TRBV11-3 and J is TRBJ2-2; D might be TRBD2 (6 bases). The CDR3 covers 15 residues. Germline CDR1 SGHNT, CDR2 YENEEA. V lost 1 base and J lost 4, with 10 bases in between. The CDR3 loop reads CASSLGQGLTGELFF. DNA of the CDR3: TGTGCCAGCAGCTTAGGCCAGGGACTCACCGGGGAGCTGTTTTTT.

This clone appeared once. The gene calls are TRBV5-1 and TRBJ2-7, with no clear D. The germline V gene encodes CDR1 SGHRS and CDR2 YFSETQ. V lost 2 bases and J lost 3, with 9 bases in between. The CDR3 has 13 residues. The CDR3 DNA is TGCGCCAGCAGCTTTGGTACGGGCTACGAGCAGTACTTC. It translates to CASSFGTGYEQYF.

This rearrangement joins TRBV7-9 to TRBJ1-3; 8 nucleotides match TRBD1. This CDR3 is 16 amino acids long. Germline V gene sequence: CDR1 SEHNR, CDR2 FQNEAQ (reference sequence). V was clipped by 0 bases and J by 4 bases; unmatched bases: 5. DNA for the CDR3: TGTGCCAGCAGCTTAGCCGGAGGGACAGGCGGAAACACCATATATTTT. As protein: CASSLAGGTGGNTIYF.